A selection of T cell receptor beta chains follows, all from one sample in a study of T cells in Graves' hyperthyroidism and ophthalmopathy. TCRdb processed the multiplex PCR reads anew with MiXCR; each CDR3 protein has one entry. Of under 400,000 distinct CDR3 sequences listed, 15% to 20% were seen once; the top ten hold 15% to 17%. The specimen was blood. These receptors originate from a woman aged 35 to 49 with Graves' ophthalmopathy. Both conserved end residues are part of each CDR3. The D gene is left open where the match is weak. The size entry is marked missing in some rows and otherwise reads once, few, many or a size class.

V,size,J,D,CDR3,DNA
TRBV6-5,many,TRBJ2-5,-,CASSYSRGVGSETQYF,TGTGCCAGCAGTTACTCGCGGGGAGTTGGGTCGGAGACCCAGTACTTC
TRBV5-1,many,TRBJ1-1,-,CASSLLGATEAFF,TGCGCCAGCAGCTTGCTAGGGGCGACTGAAGCTTTCTTT
TRBV25-1,many,TRBJ1-1,-,CASSDPRQEPLEAFF,TGTGCCAGCAGTGATCCGAGACAGGAGCCCTTAGAAGCTTTCTTT
TRBV6-2/TRBV6-3,-,TRBJ1-1,TRBD1,CASRYGQGANTEAFF,TGTGCCAGCAGGTATGGACAGGGGGCAAACACTGAAGCTTTCTTT
TRBV28,-,TRBJ1-6,-,CASSLLKGAYNSPLHF,TGTGCCAGCAGTTTGCTAAAGGGGGCCTATAATTCACCCCTCCACTTT
TRBV11-2,-,TRBJ2-2,TRBD2,CASSKGLAAVFTGELYF,TGTGCCAGCAGCAAAGGACTAGCGGCAGTGTTTACCGGGGAGCTGTATTTT
TRBV6-1,-,TRBJ2-7,TRBD2,CASTEGLGIYEQYF,TGTGCCAGCACCGAGGGACTAGGGATCTACGAGCAGTACTTC
TRBV5-1,-,TRBJ1-5,-,CASSLGPGPSNQPQHF,TGCGCCAGCAGCTTGGGTCCGGGGCCTAGCAATCAGCCCCAGCATTTT
TRBV11-2,-,TRBJ2-6,TRBD1,CASSPHGQASSGANVLTF,TGTGCCAGCAGCCCTCACGGACAGGCGAGCTCTGGGGCCAACGTCCTGACTTTC
TRBV7-9,many,TRBJ2-2,-,CASSLVGYTGELFF,TGTGCCAGCAGCTTGGTAGGGTACACCGGGGAGCTGTTTTTT
TRBV7-9,many,TRBJ2-7,TRBD2,CASNVASGGPREQYF,TGTGCCAGCAACGTTGCTAGCGGGGGTCCTCGGGAGCAGTACTTC
TRBV7-8,-,TRBJ2-6,-,CASSLAGTGANVLTF,TGTGCCAGCAGCTTAGCTGGGACTGGGGCCAACGTCCTGACTTTC
TRBV30,-,TRBJ1-2,-,CAWSQADYGYTF,TGTGCCTGGAGTCAGGCGGACTATGGCTACACCTTC
TRBV28,many,TRBJ2-7,TRBD1,CASSTPGQGVSEQYF,TGTGCCAGCAGTACACCGGGACAGGGGGTCTCCGAGCAGTACTTC
TRBV6-2/TRBV6-3,many,TRBJ2-7,TRBD2,CASNSGGHISYEQYF,TGTGCCAGCAACTCGGGAGGTCACATCTCCTACGAGCAGTACTTC
TRBV9,once,TRBJ1-2,TRBD1,CASSFKGSVAGGINGYTF,TGTGCCAGCAGCTTCAAGGGTTCGGTCGCAGGGGGCATCAACGGCTACACCTTC
TRBV7-2,-,TRBJ1-1,-,CASSLQEDSGAFF,TGTGCCAGCAGCCTCCAAGAGGACAGTGGAGCTTTCTTT
TRBV6-2/TRBV6-3,many,TRBJ1-5,TRBD1,CASSRTGGSNQPQHF,TGTGCCAGCAGTCGGACAGGGGGGAGCAATCAGCCCCAGCATTTT
TRBV6-1,many,TRBJ1-2,TRBD1,CASRGTVSNYGYTF,TGTGCCAGCAGGGGGACAGTTAGTAACTATGGCTACACCTTC
TRBV7-2,few,TRBJ2-5,TRBD1,CASSYARTGTETQYF,TGTGCCAGCAGTTACGCCAGGACAGGAACTGAGACCCAGTACTTC
TRBV6-4,many,TRBJ2-7,TRBD2,CASSEGGSSYEQYF,TGTGCCAGCAGTGAGGGGGGGAGCTCCTACGAGCAGTACTTC
TRBV28,many,TRBJ2-7,-,CASSFFTGPYEQYF,TGTGCCAGCAGTTTTTTTACAGGGCCCTACGAGCAGTACTTC
TRBV6-5,once,TRBJ1-2,TRBD1,CASSYRGQDDGYTF,TGTGCCAGCAGTTACCGGGGACAGGACGATGGCTACACCTTC